The clone carrying this T cell receptor (beta chain) showed up just once. Its specificity is not known. The sample is drawn from a study of beta chain features in type 1 diabetes. Broader study findings: Among type 1 diabetes patients, VDJ junctions had fewer insertions and more deletions.

Sorted cells reached over 95% purity in every population. The CDR3 extends over 14 amino acids. V lost 8 bases and J lost 2; bases outside the gene matches: 4. From germline, CDR1 is SNHLY and CDR2 FYNNEI. The entirety of the isolated RNA underwent reverse transcription, so expressed TCRB transcripts were sequenced. Sequencing of naive, central memory and regulatory T cell samples gave an average of around 3.8 million reads. Only in-frame clones appear in the TCRdb table, and some are missing; sequencing was by immunoSEQ multiplex PCR. The sample yields hundreds of thousands of clones, around 13% seen once.

This chain uses TRBV2 with TRBJ2-3, with TRBD2 matching 10 bases. Input material: naive CD4+ T cells from blood. The TCR sequence derives from a man aged 18 to 30 in good health. The CDR3 loop is CASGLAGDTDTQYF. DNA for the CDR3: TGTGCCAGCGGCCTAGCGGGGGACACAGATACGCAGTATTTT.